The 26 T cell receptor beta chains presented below share a single source sample, sequenced in a study of blood T cell repertoires in COVID-19. Produced via immunoSEQ multiplex PCR; TCRdb's table is partial and in-frame only. The table records approximately 66,000 clones, roughly 86% of them present only once. The sample comprised peripheral blood. The receptor set was obtained from a man in his sixties with acute or convalescent COVID-19.

The chain is built from TRBV9 and TRBJ1-3; 12 bases line up with TRBD1. Germline CDR1 is SGDLS and CDR2 is YYNGEE. V shed 2 bases and J 1 base; nucleotides not matched to a gene: 7. The CDR3 has 18 residues. CDR3 sequence: CASSVNRDRGHSGNTIYF. In DNA form, the CDR3 reads TGTGCCAGCAGCGTGAACCGGGACAGGGGGCATTCTGGAAACACCATATATTTT.

For the CDR3, the DNA is TGTGCCAGCAGCTTAGACAGACAGGGGGTCGGAAACACCATATATTTT. It specifies CASSLDRQGVGNTIYF. The chain employs TRBV11-2 and TRBJ1-3; 9 bases are a match to TRBD1. The CDR3 extends over 16 amino acids. Looked up from germline, CDR1 is SGHAT and CDR2 is FQNNGV. Germline trimming cut 0 bases from V and 4 bases from J; bases unmatched to any gene: 4.

The chain recombines TRBV27 with TRBJ1-3, with D possibly being TRBD1 (5 bases). This CDR3 comprises 16 residues. From germline, CDR1 is MNHEY and CDR2 SMNVEV (reference sequence). Trimming removed 2 bases at V and 0 bases at J, with 11 bases between. The CDR3 sequence: CASSLGLGLSGNTIYF. The CDR3 nucleotides are TGTGCCAGCAGTTTAGGGCTGGGACTCTCTGGAAACACCATATATTTT.

This chain links TRBV2 with TRBJ1-2; D is unresolved. Germline lookup yields CDR1 SNHLY and CDR2 FYNNEI. The CDR3 sequence is 15 residues long. The V and J ends lost 6 bases and 1 base respectively, with 15 bases between them. The CDR3: CASSATRDVNYGYTF. The CDR3 DNA is TGTGCCAGCAGCGCTACCCGGGATGTTAACTATGGCTACACCTTC.

This chain joins TRBV11-2 and TRBJ2-7; 8 bases line up with TRBD2. With V trimmed by 1 base and J by 5 bases, 4 bases remained unmatched. Germline V CDR1 and CDR2: SGHAT, FQNNGV. The CDR3 spans 14 residues. CDR3 DNA sequence: TGTGCCAGCAGCTTAGGGGGCGGGAGGAACGAGCAGTACTTC. It is translated as CASSLGGGRNEQYF.

The chain recombines TRBV2 with TRBJ1-5; perhaps TRBD1 as D (6 bases). The germline V and J ends were trimmed by 5 bases and 5 bases, with 10 bases remaining between them. The CDR3 has 13 residues. Germline V gives CDR1 SNHLY, CDR2 FYNNEI. The CDR3 region is CASSRQVDQPQHF. The DNA of the CDR3 is TGTGCCAGCAGTAGACAGGTTGATCAGCCCCAGCATTTT.

This clone was recorded a few times. The chain carries TRBV15 and TRBJ1-3; D gene unclear. This CDR3 comprises 11 residues. V lost 4 bases and J lost 7, with 5 bases in between. Germline loops: CDR1 LNHNV, CDR2 YYDKDF (reference sequence). CDR3 sequence: CATSTGNTIYF. CDR3 DNA sequence: TGTGCCACCAGCACCGGGAACACCATATATTTT.

The chain combines TRBV2 with TRBJ2-1, with 12 bases that match TRBD2. J was trimmed by 9 bases and V by 9 bases; bases with no gene match: 0. Looked up from germline, CDR1 is SNHLY and CDR2 is FYNNEI. This CDR3 spans 11 amino acids. The CDR3 DNA reads TGTGCCAGGGGACTAGCGGGTGAGCAGTTCTTC. Amino acids: CARGLAGEQFF.

This sequence joins TRBV5-6 and TRBJ1-2; possible D gene TRBD1, 6 bases. Germline V CDR1 and CDR2: SGHDT, YYEEEE. Trimming removed 4 bases at V and 1 base at J, with 11 bases between. The CDR3 consists of 14 residues. This CDR3 reads CASSEDRDNYGYTF. The CDR3 DNA follows: TGTGCCAGCAGCGAGGACAGAGATAACTATGGCTACACCTTC.

The rearrangement links TRBV7-3 to TRBJ2-1, with 7 nucleotides matching TRBD2. V lost 2 bases to trimming and J lost 7 bases; unmatched junction nucleotides: 5. This CDR3 has 14 residues. CDR1 and CDR2 from the germline V gene are SGHTA and FQGTGA. The CDR3: CASSLERGGNEQFF. Here the CDR3 DNA reads TGTGCCAGCAGCTTAGAACGGGGAGGGAATGAGCAGTTCTTC.

This clone appeared once. This CDR3 is also generated by other DNA sequences in the sample. This sequence joins TRBV27 and TRBJ1-2; TRBD1 matches at 7 bases. Germline lookup yields CDR1 MNHEY and CDR2 SMNVEV (reference sequence). This CDR3 has 14 residues. V lost 6 bases to trimming and J lost 2 bases; unmatched junction nucleotides: 6. The CDR3 DNA reads TGTGCCAGCAGCCCCAGACAGGGAAACTATGGCTACACCTTC. This gives the protein CASSPRQGNYGYTF.

The rearrangement uses TRBV2 and TRBJ1-5; maybe TRBD1 (6 bases). Germline loops: CDR1 SNHLY, CDR2 FYNNEI. Trimming removed 5 bases at V and 7 bases at J, with 9 bases between. The CDR3 has 12 amino acids. CDR3 bases: TGTGCCAGCAGTCCACAGGGACAGCCCCAGCATTTT. It translates to CASSPQGQPQHF.

The chain carries TRBV21-1 and TRBJ1-2; TRBD1, the table's D call, was not compared with the DNA. TRBV21-1 is an annotated pseudogene. This CDR3 spans 17 amino acids. CDR3 nucleotides: TGTGCCAGCAGCAAGTGGACAGGGGGCCTCCCCATAGGGGGCTACACCTTC. Its protein product is CASSKWTGGLPIGGYTF.

The chain is built from TRBV3-1 (or the pseudogene TRBV3-2) and TRBJ1-4; D uncertain. This CDR3 has 15 amino acids. Germline CDR1 LGHDT, CDR2 YNNKEL (reference sequence). Trimming pared 1 base from V and 0 bases from J, leaving 6 bases between. The CDR3 loop is CASSQVPATNEKLFF. CDR3 nucleotides: TGTGCCAGCAGCCAAGTTCCTGCAACTAATGAAAAACTGTTTTTT.

The CDR3 reads CAWSVQVTSYEQYF. For the CDR3, the DNA is TGTGCCTGGAGTGTACAGGTTACCTCCTACGAGCAGTACTTC. This sequence joins TRBV30 and TRBJ2-7, with D tentatively TRBD1 (5 bases). The V end lost 0 bases, the J end lost 0 bases, and 9 bases lay between the germline ends. The CDR3 is 14 residues long. Germline V lookup: CDR1 GTSNPN, CDR2 SVGIG (reference sequence).

This chain links TRBV5-1 with TRBJ1-3, with D maybe TRBD1 (6 bases). Germline-derived CDR1 and CDR2 are SGHRS and YFSETQ. CDR3 length equals 17 residues. V lost 2 bases and J 4 bases, leaving 19 bases between the germline ends. The CDR3 spells CASSLLRPGDFGNTIYF. In DNA, the CDR3 is TGCGCCAGCAGCTTACTCCGCCCAGGGGATTTCGGAAACACCATATATTTT.

The chain has TRBV6-2 or TRBV6-3 and TRBJ1-2; D call uncertain. Germline lookup yields CDR1 MNHEY and CDR2 SVGEGT. With 2 bases removed from V and 2 bases from J, the gap between germline ends came to 9 bases. The CDR3 is 14 amino acids. The CDR3 region has the DNA TGTGCCAGCAGTTACCCACCGAGCAACTATGGCTACACCTTC. This sequence encodes CASSYPPSNYGYTF.

The chain is built from TRBV25-1 and TRBJ1-6; 8 positions match TRBD1. Germline V CDR1 and CDR2: MGHDK, SYGVNS. This CDR3 is built from 15 residues. The junction had 13 bases not matched to a gene; V was cut back by 8 bases and J by 10 bases. CDR3 DNA: TGTGCCAGCTCGGGACAGGCAATACGTGGATCACCCCTCCACTTT. It translates to CASSGQAIRGSPLHF.

This clone was found a few times. DNA for the CDR3: TGTGCCAGTAGTATATCGGCTATTTCGGGGCCCCAGCATTTT. Protein: CASSISAISGPQHF. V usage is TRBV19 and J usage is TRBJ1-5; D remains unclear. The CDR3 totals 14 residues. The V end lost 2 bases, the J end lost 9 bases, and 14 bases lay between the germline ends. CDR1 LNHDA and CDR2 SQIVND come from the germline V gene (reference sequence).

The chain has TRBV5-1 and TRBJ2-7, with 9 bases identical to TRBD1. V gave up 0 bases and J gave up 5 bases; unmatched junction bases: 9. Germline CDR1 and CDR2: SGHRS and YFSETQ. This CDR3 comprises 16 residues. This CDR3 is CASSLGFGTGRDEQYF. In nucleotides, the CDR3 is TGCGCCAGCAGCTTGGGTTTCGGGACAGGGCGCGACGAGCAGTACTTC.

The gene calls are TRBV5-6 and TRBJ1-3; no definite D call. The CDR3 is made up of 15 amino acids. CDR1 is SGHDT, CDR2 YYEEEE, per germline. Trimming pared 0 bases from V and 1 base from J, leaving 8 bases between. This chain's CDR3 is CASSLEVASGNTIYF. DNA of the CDR3: TGTGCCAGCAGCTTGGAGGTAGCTTCTGGAAACACCATATATTTT. Looking up the rest from reference TRBV5-6 and TRBJ1-3 gives the full variable domain: DAGVTQSPTHLIKTRGQQVTLRCSPKSGHDTVSWYQQALGQGPQFIFQYYEEEERQRGNFPDRFSGHQFPNYSSELNVNALLLGDSALYLCASSLEVASGNTIYFGEGSWLTVV.

V is TRBV7-7 and J is TRBJ2-1; 10 bases agree with TRBD2. With V trimmed by 1 base and J by 9 bases, 18 bases remained unmatched. This CDR3 contains 19 residues. Per germline, CDR1 SSHAT and CDR2 FNYEAQ (reference sequence). The DNA of the CDR3 is TGTGCCAGCAGCTTAGGGGGTGTATTTAGCGGGGGGCCCCCCACTGAGCAGTTCTTC. It specifies CASSLGGVFSGGPPTEQFF.

This CDR3 is CAIRGGYNEQFF. The CDR3 DNA reads as TGTGCCATCAGGGGGGGGTACAATGAGCAGTTCTTC. The J gene is TRBJ2-1, the V gene TRBV10-3; 7 bases align to TRBD2. The CDR3 is 12 amino acids. Germline CDR1 ENHRY, CDR2 SYGVKD. V was clipped by 6 bases and J by 4 bases; unmatched bases: 0.

The chain links TRBV2 to TRBJ2-2; possible D gene TRBD1, 5 bases. CDR1 SNHLY and CDR2 FYNNEI come from the germline V gene. The CDR3 consists of 12 residues. The V end was cut by 8 bases, the J end by 7 bases, with 11 bases between. CDR3 DNA sequence: TGTGCCAGCTCTTACAGGAACGGGGAGCTGTTTTTT. It is translated as CASSYRNGELFF.

The chain uses TRBV5-4 and TRBJ1-2; D gene ambiguous. Trimming took 4 bases from V and 6 from J, leaving 16 bases between them. Germline loops: CDR1 SGHNT, CDR2 YYREEE (reference sequence). The CDR3 runs 14 residues. The CDR3 nucleotides read TGTGCCAGCAGCGTTGGCCGACAAACTCATGGCTACACCTTC. This codes for CASSVGRQTHGYTF. The full variable domain, completed using reference TRBV5-4 and TRBJ1-2, is ETGVTQSPTHLIKTRGQQVTLRCSSQSGHNTVSWYQQALGQGPQFIFQYYREEENGRGNFPPRFSGLQFPNYSSELNVNALELDDSALYLCASSVGRQTHGYTFGSGTRLTVV.

This clone was seen a handful of times. The rearrangement joins TRBV9 to TRBJ1-3, with 11 bases fitting TRBD1. Germline CDR1 is SGDLS and CDR2 is YYNGEE. J gave up 2 bases and V 4 bases, and 2 bases lay outside the gene matches. The CDR3 is made up of 15 amino acids. The CDR3, as DNA: TGTGCCAGCAGCCGGACAGGGGGCACTGGAAACACCATATATTTT. This sequence encodes CASSRTGGTGNTIYF.